Below, 25 T cell receptor beta chains from the same sample are listed, as sequenced in a study of OX40 agonist ivuxolimab in advanced cancers. Produced via immunoSEQ multiplex PCR; TCRdb's table is partial and in-frame only. The data show tens of thousands of clones, 70% to 90% seen once. The specimen comprised CD4+ or CD8+ T cells sorted from blood, sampled in a trial of the OX40 agonist ivuxolimab. These receptors all stem from an adult with an advanced solid tumor such as melanoma, head and neck, liver or kidney cancer.

This chain connects TRBV6-4 to TRBJ1-3; D is undetermined. V lost 6 bases and J lost 0, with 21 bases in between. Germline V lookup: CDR1 MRHNA, CDR2 SNTAGT. The CDR3 sequence is 18 residues long. CDR3 in amino acids: CASSPNEQVPHSGNTIYF. CDR3 in DNA: TGTGCCAGCAGCCCGAATGAGCAGGTGCCCCACTCTGGAAACACCATATATTTT.

The chain uses TRBV7-9 and TRBJ1-2; a possible D gene is TRBD1 (6 bases). CDR1 and CDR2 (germline): SEHNR, FQNEAQ (reference sequence). Trimming cost V 5 bases and J 2 bases, with 12 bases left between them. This CDR3 is built from 14 residues. The CDR3 bases are TGTGCCAGCAGCCAGGGGCTTCGGAACTATGGCTACACCTTC. Translating it yields CASSQGLRNYGYTF.

This clone turned up a few times. The chain combines TRBV10-1 with TRBJ2-5, with D possibly being TRBD1 (6 bases). Per the germline V gene, CDR1 is WNHNN and CDR2 is SYGVQD (reference sequence). There are 16 residues in the CDR3. Trimming took 2 bases from V and 4 from J, leaving 17 bases between them. This chain's CDR3 is CASSEGDTGSGETQYF. CDR3 DNA: TGCGCCAGCAGTGAGGGGGACACAGGGAGTGGAGAGACCCAGTACTTC.

The chain recombines TRBV11-3 with TRBJ2-5; D may be TRBD2 (6 bases). The end of the DNA fits TRBJ2-7 better, so the J call may be wrong. Germline V CDR1 and CDR2: SGHNT, YENEEA. The CDR3 spans 12 residues. The CDR3: CASSSGGYEQYF. CDR3 nucleotide sequence: TGTGCCAGCAGCTCCGGGGGCTACGAGCAGTACTTC.

This chain connects TRBV5-1 to TRBJ2-3; D is perhaps TRBD2 (5 bases). The V gene's germline CDR1 is SGHRS and CDR2 YFSETQ. This CDR3 contains 14 residues. The V end lost 4 bases, the J end lost 5 bases, and 14 bases lay between the germline ends. Here the CDR3 reads CASSADSSLDTQYF. The CDR3 DNA is TGCGCCAGCAGCGCGGACTCCTCCTTAGATACGCAGTATTTT.

The chain carries TRBV5-4 and TRBJ2-5; 10 bases fit TRBD1. CDR3 length: 16 amino acids. J lost 7 bases, V lost 4 bases, and 13 bases had no gene match. Per the germline V gene, CDR1 is SGHNT and CDR2 is YYREEE (reference sequence). The CDR3 DNA follows: TGTGCCAGCAGCATAGGGACAGGGGCGGGGGTAGGGACCCAGTACTTC. This codes for CASSIGTGAGVGTQYF. The full variable domain, rest sourced from reference TRBV5-4 and TRBJ2-5, is ETGVTQSPTHLIKTRGQQVTLRCSSQSGHNTVSWYQQALGQGPQFIFQYYREEENGRGNFPPRFSGLQFPNYSSELNVNALELDDSALYLCASSIGTGAGVGTQYFGPGTRLLVL.

This rearrangement joins TRBV11-3 to TRBJ1-4; a weak D match, TRBD1 (5 bases). This CDR3 contains 18 residues. Between the trimmed V and J ends, which lost 3 bases and 3 bases, there was a span of 20 bases. CDR1 and CDR2 from the germline V gene are SGHNT and YENEEA. The CDR3 sequence is CASSFSGSGRQPNEKLFF. The CDR3 DNA reads TGTGCCAGCAGCTTTAGCGGTTCGGGGAGACAGCCTAATGAAAAACTGTTTTTT.

The genes are TRBV9 and TRBJ2-7; 9 positions agree with TRBD2. V was pared by 3 bases and J by 3 bases, with 4 bases of the junction left unmatched. The CDR3 consists of 14 residues. The germline gives CDR1 SGDLS, CDR2 YYNGEE. This chain's CDR3 is CASSAGLALYEQYF. CDR3 bases: TGTGCCAGCAGCGCCGGACTAGCGCTCTACGAGCAGTACTTC.

The CDR3 sequence: CASSSGNGAYNEQFF. The CDR3, as DNA: TGTGCCAGCAGTTCCGGAAACGGGGCGTACAATGAGCAGTTCTTC. The chain combines TRBV28 with TRBJ2-1; D tentatively fits TRBD1 or TRBD2 (5 bases each). The CDR3 is 15 residues long. V gave up 4 bases and J gave up 4 bases, with 14 bases separating them. CDR1 and CDR2 from the germline V gene are MDHEN and SYDVKM.

This chain joins TRBV19 and TRBJ2-4; D is perhaps TRBD2 (6 bases). The germline V and J ends were trimmed by 8 bases and 7 bases, with 15 bases remaining between them. Looked up from germline, CDR1 is LNHDA and CDR2 is SQIVND (reference sequence). The CDR3 runs to 13 residues. The CDR3 DNA is TGTGCCAGTTCCTTCGGTGGGGGGAACATTCAGTACTTC. Protein product: CASSFGGGNIQYF.

The J gene is TRBJ2-7, the V gene TRBV19; D perhaps matches TRBD2 (8 bases). The germline V gene encodes CDR1 LNHDA and CDR2 SQIVND (reference sequence). There are 16 residues in the CDR3. V shed 4 bases and J shed 7 bases, with 23 bases lying between them. The CDR3 spells CASSTGGTVGVREQYF. The CDR3 bases are TGTGCCAGTAGTACGGGAGGGACAGTTGGCGTACGTGAGCAGTACTTC. Drawing the rest from reference TRBV19 and TRBJ2-7, the complete variable domain is DGGITQSPKYLFRKEGQNVTLSCEQNLNHDAMYWYRQDPGQGLRLIYYSQIVNDFQKGDIAEGYSVSREKKESFPLTVTSAQKNPTAFYLCASSTGGTVGVREQYFGPGTRLTVT.

A few counts support this clone. The chain is built from TRBV6-5 and TRBJ2-7, with 10 bases fitting TRBD2. Trimming took 4 bases from V and 7 from J; bases not matched to a gene: 10. CDR3 length: 15 amino acids. The germline CDR1 and CDR2 sequences are MNHEY and SVGAGI. The CDR3 protein is CASSSLAGDFGEQYF. The DNA of the CDR3 is TGTGCCAGCAGTTCCCTAGCGGGAGATTTTGGAGAGCAGTACTTC.

The rearrangement links TRBV30 to TRBJ2-5; possible D gene TRBD1, 7 bases. With 5 bases removed from V and 4 bases from J, the gap between germline ends came to 14 bases. This CDR3 comprises 13 residues. Germline CDR1 is GTSNPN and CDR2 is SVGIG (reference sequence). Written as DNA, the CDR3 is TGTGCCTGGGGAGGGACAGCGGGAGAGACCCAGTACTTC. Translation gives CAWGGTAGETQYF.

This clone was counted a single time. The J gene is TRBJ2-4, the V gene TRBV6-6; D may correspond to TRBD1 or TRBD2 (5 bases each). V lost 0 bases and J lost 6, with 12 bases in between. There are 15 residues in the CDR3. Germline V gene sequence: CDR1 MNHNY, CDR2 SVGAGI (reference sequence). Written as DNA, the CDR3 is TGTGCCAGCAGTTACTCTGGGGGAAGAGTAAACATTCAGTACTTC. This gives the protein CASSYSGGRVNIQYF.

The chain employs TRBV28 and TRBJ2-7, with 8 bases matching TRBD1. V shed 5 bases, J shed 4 bases, and the junction held 10 bases outside the gene matches. The CDR3 totals 15 residues. Looked up from germline, CDR1 is MDHEN and CDR2 is SYDVKM. The CDR3 region is CASSSQGAPDYEQYF. Here the CDR3 DNA reads TGTGCCAGCAGTAGTCAGGGGGCTCCCGATTACGAGCAGTACTTC.

This sequence joins TRBV6-1 and TRBJ2-2; no definite D call. Trimming left V 2 bases short and J 4 bases short, with 5 bases between. The CDR3 runs 13 residues. Germline lookup yields CDR1 MNHNS and CDR2 SASEGT. The CDR3 nucleotides read TGTGCCAGCAGTGAATACCTCACCGGGGAGCTGTTTTTT. This translates into CASSEYLTGELFF.

The chain is built from TRBV19 and TRBJ2-1, with TRBD2 matching over 9 bases. Looked up from germline, CDR1 is LNHDA and CDR2 is SQIVND (reference sequence). This CDR3 contains 18 residues. Losses at the gene ends were 0 bases for V and 5 bases for J; bases not matched to a gene: 11. CDR3 nucleotides: TGTGCCAGTAGTATAGAGGGAGCGGGAGGCCTCCTAGACAATGAGCAGTTCTTC. It is translated as CASSIEGAGGLLDNEQFF. The complete variable domain, with remaining parts taken from reference TRBV19 and TRBJ2-1, reads DGGITQSPKYLFRKEGQNVTLSCEQNLNHDAMYWYRQDPGQGLRLIYYSQIVNDFQKGDIAEGYSVSREKKESFPLTVTSAQKNPTAFYLCASSIEGAGGLLDNEQFFGPGTRLTVL.

CDR3 amino acids: CSLDPQFSPSETEAFF. The DNA of the CDR3 is TGCAGCTTAGACCCACAGTTTTCACCCTCTGAGACTGAAGCTTTCTTT. The chain carries TRBV29-1 and TRBJ1-1; unclear D gene. This CDR3 has 16 amino acids. Trimming removed 8 bases from V and 5 bases from J, with 27 bases in between. The V gene's germline CDR1 is SQVTM and CDR2 ANQGSEA.

The rearrangement joins TRBV30 to TRBJ1-5, with unresolved D. Germline V gene sequence: CDR1 GTSNPN, CDR2 SVGIG (reference sequence). The CDR3 consists of 15 residues. The V end lost 0 bases, the J end lost 0 bases, and 9 bases lay between the germline ends. CDR3 loop: CAWSVSGYSNQPQHF. For the CDR3, the DNA is TGTGCCTGGAGTGTGAGTGGTTATAGCAATCAGCCCCAGCATTTT.

The chain carries TRBV5-1 and TRBJ2-2, with D possibly TRBD1 on 6 matching bases. This CDR3 is 15 amino acids long. CDR1 and CDR2 from the germline V gene are SGHRS and YFSETQ. Trimming pared 1 base from V and 4 bases from J, leaving 11 bases between. The CDR3 here is CASSLSQGSTGELFF. The CDR3, as DNA: TGCGCCAGCAGCTTGTCCCAGGGGAGCACCGGGGAGCTGTTTTTT.

The chain uses TRBV6-1 and TRBJ2-3; D gene unclear. CDR3 length equals 14 residues. V was trimmed by 1 base and J by 2 bases, leaving 7 bases between them. The germline CDR1 and CDR2 sequences are MNHNS and SASEGT. The DNA of the CDR3 is TGTGCCAGCAGTGAAGTCGTGAACACAGATACGCAGTATTTT. Its translation is CASSEVVNTDTQYF.

The chain has TRBV14 and TRBJ1-4; possibly TRBD1 for D (6 bases). The V and J ends lost 1 base and 6 bases respectively, with 12 bases between them. Germline-derived CDR1 and CDR2 are SGHDN and FVKESK. The length of the CDR3 is 15 residues. CDR3 protein: CASSQGRGAHEKLFF. CDR3 nucleotide sequence: TGTGCCAGCAGCCAAGGAAGGGGGGCGCATGAAAAACTGTTTTTT.

Here the CDR3 reads CASMSAGGQETQYF. The CDR3 nucleotides are TGTGCCAGCATGTCAGCGGGAGGGCAAGAGACCCAGTACTTC. The rearrangement joins TRBV2 to TRBJ2-5, with 10 bases aligning to TRBD2. The germline gives CDR1 SNHLY, CDR2 FYNNEI. V trimming: 7 bases; J trimming: 2 bases; junction bases outside the gene matches: 4. CDR3 size: 14 residues.

The chain joins TRBV21-1 to TRBJ2-1; the D segment call TRBD2 is taken from the table without a DNA check. TRBV21-1 is a recognized pseudogene. The CDR3 has 14 residues. CDR3 nucleotides: TGTGCCAGCAACGGACTAGCCCCCTACAATGAGCAGTTCTTC. This encodes CASNGLAPYNEQFF.

This sequence joins TRBV23-1 and TRBJ1-4; 8 nucleotides match TRBD1. TRBV23-1 counts as an open reading frame of uncertain function. CDR3 length equals 18 residues. J lost 7 bases, V lost 1 base, and 14 bases had no gene match. In DNA form, the CDR3 reads TGCGCCAGCAGTCAATTGAGGCGTCAGGGGGCGCCTAGTGAAAAACTGTTTTTT. Translating it yields CASSQLRRQGAPSEKLFF.